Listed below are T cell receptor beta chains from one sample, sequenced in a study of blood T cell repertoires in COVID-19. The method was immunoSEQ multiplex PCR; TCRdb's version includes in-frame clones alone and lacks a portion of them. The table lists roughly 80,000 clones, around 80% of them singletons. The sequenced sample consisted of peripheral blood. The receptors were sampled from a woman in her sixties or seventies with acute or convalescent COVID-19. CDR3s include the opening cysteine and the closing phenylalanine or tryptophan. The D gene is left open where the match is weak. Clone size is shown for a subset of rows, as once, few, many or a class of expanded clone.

CDR3 protein: CASGSTGTYEQYF
CDR3 DNA: TGTGCCAGCGGGTCGACAGGGACCTACGAGCAGTACTTC
V gene: TRBV6-6
D gene: TRBD1
J gene: TRBJ2-7
clone size: -

CDR3 protein: CASSLTRQGPFGYTF
CDR3 DNA: TGTGCCAGCAGTTTAACGCGACAGGGCCCATTCGGCTACACCTTC
V gene: TRBV27
D gene: TRBD1
J gene: TRBJ1-2
clone size: -

CDR3 protein: CASSLGLTVQDTEAFF
CDR3 DNA: TGCGCCAGCAGCTTGGGCCTGACAGTGCAGGACACTGAAGCTTTCTTT
V gene: TRBV5-1
D gene: -
J gene: TRBJ1-1
clone size: -

CDR3 protein: CASSLLGPSTNEKLFF
CDR3 DNA: TGCGCCAGCAGCTTGCTCGGTCCGAGTACTAATGAAAAACTGTTTTTT
V gene: TRBV5-1
D gene: -
J gene: TRBJ1-4
clone size: -

CDR3 protein: CASGLAGEKLFF
CDR3 DNA: TGTGCCAGCGGTCTGGCGGGGGAAAAACTGTTTTTT
V gene: TRBV28
D gene: -
J gene: TRBJ1-4
clone size: -

CDR3 protein: CAISGPDRATGANVLTF
CDR3 DNA: TGTGCCATCAGTGGACCGGACAGGGCGACTGGGGCCAACGTCCTGACTTTC
V gene: TRBV10-3
D gene: TRBD1
J gene: TRBJ2-6
clone size: -

CDR3 protein: CAWSVMGGETQYF
CDR3 DNA: TGTGCCTGGAGTGTGATGGGAGGGGAGACCCAGTACTTC
V gene: TRBV30
D gene: TRBD2
J gene: TRBJ2-5
clone size: -

CDR3 protein: CASSEVWGRSNEKLFF
CDR3 DNA: TGTGCCAGCAGTGAAGTTTGGGGGCGAAGTAATGAAAAACTGTTTTTT
V gene: TRBV6-1
D gene: -
J gene: TRBJ1-4
clone size: -

CDR3 protein: CASSLPAGGPTGELFF
CDR3 DNA: TGTGCCAGCAGCTTACCAGCGGGGGGGCCCACCGGGGAGCTGTTTTTT
V gene: TRBV7-2
D gene: TRBD2
J gene: TRBJ2-2
clone size: -

CDR3 protein: CASSYSGRYEQYF
CDR3 DNA: TGTGCCAGCAGTTACTCGGGCAGGTACGAGCAGTACTTC
V gene: TRBV6-5
D gene: -
J gene: TRBJ2-7
clone size: -

CDR3 protein: CASSQGGETQYF
CDR3 DNA: TGTGCCAGCAGCCAAGGCGGGGAGACCCAGTACTTC
V gene: TRBV3-1/TRBV3-2
D gene: -
J gene: TRBJ2-5
clone size: few

CDR3 protein: CASSGRAGETQYF
CDR3 DNA: TGCGCCAGCAGCGGCAGGGCGGGGGAGACCCAGTACTTC
V gene: TRBV5-1
D gene: -
J gene: TRBJ2-5
clone size: -

CDR3 protein: CAWSTRVGYGYTF
CDR3 DNA: TGTGCCTGGAGCACCAGGGTCGGCTATGGCTACACCTTC
V gene: TRBV30
D gene: -
J gene: TRBJ1-2
clone size: -

CDR3 protein: CASSSQRASYNEQFF
CDR3 DNA: TGTGCCAGCAGTTCGCAGCGGGCCTCCTACAATGAGCAGTTCTTC
V gene: TRBV6-5
D gene: -
J gene: TRBJ2-1
clone size: -

CDR3 protein: CASSLALAGTYNEQFF
CDR3 DNA: TGTGCCAGCAGCTTAGCACTAGCGGGAACCTACAATGAGCAGTTCTTC
V gene: TRBV7-9
D gene: TRBD2
J gene: TRBJ2-1
clone size: -

CDR3 protein: CASRGAPYEQYF
CDR3 DNA: TGTGCCAGCAGGGGGGCTCCCTACGAGCAGTACTTC
V gene: TRBV12-3/TRBV12-4
D gene: -
J gene: TRBJ2-7
clone size: -

CDR3 protein: CASSLGPSYGYTF
CDR3 DNA: TGTGCCAGCAGTTTAGGGCCCTCCTATGGCTACACCTTC
V gene: TRBV12-3/TRBV12-4
D gene: -
J gene: TRBJ1-2
clone size: -

CDR3 protein: CASSSRENTEAFF
CDR3 DNA: TGTGCCAGCAGCTCACGGGAGAACACTGAAGCTTTCTTT
V gene: TRBV5-5
D gene: -
J gene: TRBJ1-1
clone size: -

CDR3 protein: CASSLGPSGSTDTQYF
CDR3 DNA: TGTGCCAGCAGCTTAGGCCCCAGCGGAAGCACAGATACGCAGTATTTT
V gene: TRBV13
D gene: -
J gene: TRBJ2-3
clone size: -

CDR3 protein: CASSFGGGSNYGYTF
CDR3 DNA: TGTGCCAGCAGTTTTGGCGGGGGCTCGAACTATGGCTACACCTTC
V gene: TRBV27
D gene: -
J gene: TRBJ1-2
clone size: -

CDR3 protein: CASSELHSDIQYF
CDR3 DNA: TGCGCCAGCAGTGAGTTACACAGTGACATTCAGTACTTC
V gene: TRBV10-1
D gene: -
J gene: TRBJ2-4
clone size: -

CDR3 protein: CASSLLSGRRFQETQYF
CDR3 DNA: TGTGCCAGCAGCTTATTGAGCGGGCGTAGATTCCAAGAGACCCAGTACTTC
V gene: TRBV11-2
D gene: -
J gene: TRBJ2-5
clone size: -

CDR3 protein: CASSPGTGSREQYF
CDR3 DNA: TGTGCCAGCAGCCCCGGGACAGGGAGCCGCGAGCAGTACTTC
V gene: TRBV13
D gene: TRBD1
J gene: TRBJ2-7
clone size: -

CDR3 protein: CASLGGVSYNEQFF
CDR3 DNA: TGTGCCAGCCTGGGGGGGGTATCCTACAATGAGCAGTTCTTC
V gene: TRBV6-5
D gene: TRBD2
J gene: TRBJ2-1
clone size: -

CDR3 protein: CASSQGPGNTIYF
CDR3 DNA: TGCGCCAGCAGCCAAGGGCCCGGAAACACCATATATTTT
V gene: TRBV4-1
D gene: -
J gene: TRBJ1-3
clone size: few

CDR3 protein: CASHRGLNEKLFF
CDR3 DNA: TGTGCCAGCCATAGGGGACTTAATGAAAAACTGTTTTTT
V gene: TRBV2
D gene: -
J gene: TRBJ1-4
clone size: -

CDR3 protein: CASSSGVSNQPQHF
CDR3 DNA: TGTGCCAGCAGTTCCGGAGTTAGCAATCAGCCCCAGCATTTT
V gene: TRBV27
D gene: -
J gene: TRBJ1-5
clone size: -

CDR3 protein: CSGRGHNEQFF
CDR3 DNA: TGCAGTGGTAGAGGGCACAATGAGCAGTTCTTC
V gene: TRBV20-1
D gene: -
J gene: TRBJ2-1
clone size: -

CDR3 protein: CASSEGMGGGQETQYF
CDR3 DNA: TGTGCCAGCAGTGAAGGGATGGGCGGGGGACAAGAGACCCAGTACTTC
V gene: TRBV6-4
D gene: TRBD2
J gene: TRBJ2-5
clone size: -

CDR3 protein: CASSYGGSYGYTF
CDR3 DNA: TGTGCCAGCAGTTACGGGGGGTCTTATGGCTACACCTTC
V gene: TRBV6-2/TRBV6-3
D gene: -
J gene: TRBJ1-2
clone size: -

CDR3 protein: CASSWQREANEQFF
CDR3 DNA: TGCGCCAGCAGCTGGCAGCGGGAGGCCAATGAGCAGTTCTTC
V gene: TRBV5-1
D gene: TRBD2
J gene: TRBJ2-1
clone size: once

CDR3 protein: CASSSPGTGYNEQFF
CDR3 DNA: TGTGCCAGCAGCTCCCCCGGGACTGGTTACAATGAGCAGTTCTTC
V gene: TRBV7-3
D gene: -
J gene: TRBJ2-1
clone size: -

CDR3 protein: CASSPDSIEAFF
CDR3 DNA: TGTGCCAGCAGCCCGGACAGTATTGAAGCTTTCTTT
V gene: TRBV12-3/TRBV12-4
D gene: -
J gene: TRBJ1-1
clone size: -

CDR3 protein: CASSRGLASYNEQFF
CDR3 DNA: TGTGCTAGCAGCCGGGGACTAGCTTCCTACAATGAGCAGTTCTTC
V gene: TRBV7-7
D gene: TRBD2
J gene: TRBJ2-1
clone size: -

CDR3 protein: CASSVRGQETQYF
CDR3 DNA: TGTGCCAGTAGTGTCAGGGGTCAAGAGACCCAGTACTTC
V gene: TRBV19
D gene: -
J gene: TRBJ2-5
clone size: -

CDR3 protein: CASSYSQGLRTEAFF
CDR3 DNA: TGTGCCAGCAGTTACTCGCAGGGGCTGAGGACTGAAGCTTTCTTT
V gene: TRBV6-6
D gene: -
J gene: TRBJ1-1
clone size: -

CDR3 protein: CASSVAGRDGYTF
CDR3 DNA: TGTGCCAGCAGCGTAGCGGGGAGGGATGGCTACACCTTC
V gene: TRBV9
D gene: -
J gene: TRBJ1-2
clone size: once

CDR3 protein: CASSSRTGGRIQPQHF
CDR3 DNA: TGTGCCAGCAGCTCTCGGACAGGGGGTCGAATACAGCCCCAGCATTTT
V gene: TRBV7-8
D gene: TRBD1
J gene: TRBJ1-5
clone size: -

CDR3 protein: CASSLSGVPNYGYTF
CDR3 DNA: TGTGCCAGCAGTTTATCAGGGGTTCCTAACTATGGCTACACCTTC
V gene: TRBV27
D gene: -
J gene: TRBJ1-2
clone size: -

CDR3 protein: CAISERGDNEQFF
CDR3 DNA: TGTGCCATCAGTGAACGGGGGGACAATGAGCAGTTCTTC
V gene: TRBV10-3
D gene: TRBD2
J gene: TRBJ2-1
clone size: -